The present TCR beta chain was sequenced within a study of blood T cells in healthy people across ages. The length of the CDR3 is 14 residues. Germline loops: CDR1 SGHRS, CDR2 YFSETQ. The study, taken as a whole, reports: With unsorted PBMCs, a conclusive comparison of naive versus antigen-experienced cells was not possible.

Next came a second PCR, run for about 6 to 11 cycles, which used a sample-barcoded 5' primer along with a J-beta primer mix. TCRdb independently ran MiXCR on the 5' RACE reads; one entry per CDR3 protein. The data show about 970,000 distinct CDR3 sequences, 51% seen once. A note on this clonotype: Its antigen is not identified. This may come from a read error, since a much larger clone is one base off.

The clonotype comes from an older woman in good health. Sequencing was carried out using blood. V gene TRBV5-1 combines with J gene TRBJ2-5, with TRBD2 matching over 10 bases. DNA of the CDR3: TGCGCCAGCAGCGTAGCGGGAGGTTCAGAGGCCCAGTACTTC. This encodes CASSVAGGSEAQYF.